The entry below gives a single T cell receptor beta chain sequence along with its context. Per the germline V gene, CDR1 is LGHNA and CDR2 is YSLEER. The CDR3 is 16 amino acids. V was cut by 4 bases and J by 1 base, with 15 bases left in between. This specimen belongs to a study of T cell changes during pregnancy in multiple sclerosis. Here immunoSEQ multiplex PCR was the method, and the copy in TCRdb shows in-frame clones only, minus some. This sample has 55,000 to 65,000 clones; approximately 90% occur once, and the top ten carry 0.89%. The clonotype originates from a female donor in good health, enrolled as a control in a pregnancy study. The V call is TRBV4-3, the J call TRBJ2-3; D is perhaps TRBD1 (7 bases). The source was peripheral blood, collected in the first trimester of pregnancy. The CDR3 coding sequence is TGCGCCAGCAGCCGCCAGGGGGACTCTGGCACAGATACGCAGTATTTT. Its translation: CASSRQGDSGTDTQYF.